The 23 T cell receptor beta chains listed next were all sequenced from one sample in a study of spatial heterogeneity in lung cancer. MiXCR, applied by TCRdb to the 5' RACE reads, yields one record per CDR3 protein. Among about 39,000 distinct CDR3 sequences listed, under 4% were seen once. Time point defined: sample taken at primary tumor resection. This specimen consisted of normal lung tissue next to the tumor, obtained at surgery. Receptors were obtained from a male donor with early-stage non-small cell lung cancer.

Ten or more counts support this clonotype. The genes are TRBV5-4 and TRBJ2-1, with 9 positions matching TRBD1. Germline V gives CDR1 SGHNT, CDR2 YYREEE (reference sequence). This CDR3 spans 15 amino acids. V lost 0 bases, J lost 9 bases, and 7 bases stayed unmatched. This CDR3 is CASSLAQGASGEQFF. DNA of the CDR3: TGTGCCAGCAGCTTGGCACAGGGGGCGAGTGGTGAGCAGTTCTTC.

This clonotype was detected ten times or more. The chain joins TRBV11-2 to TRBJ2-2, with D unresolved. CDR1 is SGHAT, CDR2 FQNNGV, per germline. Deletions cut 4 bases from V and 6 bases from J, with 15 bases between. This CDR3 comprises 15 residues. The CDR3 DNA follows: TGTGCCAGCAGCTCCGGGTCAAGGGCTTCCGGGGAGCTGTTTTTT. It is translated as CASSSGSRASGELFF. The variable domain in full, completed from reference TRBV11-2 and TRBJ2-2, reads EAGVAQSPRYKIIEKRQSVAFWCNPISGHATLYWYQQILGQGPKLLIQFQNNGVVDDSQLPKDRFSAERLKGVDSTLKIQPAKLEDSAVYLCASSSGSRASGELFFGEGSRLTVL.

This clonotype came up many times. The V call is TRBV5-1, the J call TRBJ2-5; a possible D gene is TRBD2 (6 bases). Per germline, CDR1 SGHRS and CDR2 YFSETQ. The CDR3 runs to 14 residues. V was clipped by 4 bases and J by 3 bases, with 13 bases between them. CDR3 sequence: CASSTGVLEETQYF. The CDR3 DNA reads TGCGCCAGCAGCACGGGAGTTTTAGAAGAGACCCAGTACTTC.

This clonotype has at least ten counts. The chain combines TRBV5-1 with TRBJ1-2; D gene ambiguous. CDR1 and CDR2 from the germline V gene are SGHRS and YFSETQ. CDR3 length: 14 amino acids. V lost 4 bases, J lost 0 bases, and 10 bases lay in between. Here the CDR3 reads CASSLDGANYGYTF. CDR3 nucleotides: TGCGCCAGCAGCCTGGACGGAGCTAACTATGGCTACACCTTC.

This clonotype was observed many times. V gene TRBV25-1 combines with J gene TRBJ2-5; D is perhaps TRBD1 or TRBD2 (5 bases each). CDR1 and CDR2 from the germline V gene are MGHDK and SYGVNS. CDR3 length equals 13 residues. The V and J ends lost 3 bases and 14 bases respectively, with 19 bases between them. CDR3 region: CASSDTSLGARYF. The CDR3 nucleotides read TGTGCCAGCAGTGATACTAGTTTAGGGGCCCGATACTTC.

In its sample, this clonotype was seen many times. The rearrangement uses TRBV20-1 and TRBJ2-3; TRBD2 matches 9 bases. The CDR3 sequence is 16 residues long. Trimming took 5 bases from V and 2 from J; bases not matched to a gene: 11. Germline CDR1 reads DFQATT; CDR2 reads SNEGSKA (reference sequence). The CDR3 nucleotides are TGCAGTGCTGACGACCGGGCTAGCGGGGCCACAGATACGCAGTATTTT. It specifies CSADDRASGATDTQYF.

The table lists this clonotype with many counts. The CDR3 nucleotides are TGTGCCAGCAGCCCCCGACTAGCGGGAGGGCCTGGGAATGAGCAGTTCTTC. This sequence encodes CASSPRLAGGPGNEQFF. The chain is built from TRBV7-9 and TRBJ2-1; 14 bases are shared with TRBD2. Germline V CDR1 and CDR2: SEHNR, FQNEAQ (reference sequence). The V and J ends lost 5 bases and 7 bases, in that order; junction bases with no gene match: 10. This CDR3 spans 17 amino acids.

Ten or more counts support this clonotype. The chain employs TRBV12-3 or TRBV12-4 and TRBJ1-1; TRBD1 matches at 10 bases. Unmatched junction bases numbered 4, after V lost 5 bases and J lost 1 base. The CDR3 extends over 15 amino acids. The CDR3: CASSPGQGWNTEAFF. The CDR3 DNA is TGTGCCAGCAGTCCGGGACAGGGGTGGAACACTGAAGCTTTCTTT.

This clonotype was seen ten or more times. This rearrangement joins TRBV7-2 to TRBJ2-3; maybe TRBD1 (6 bases). This CDR3 region has 16 residues. V dropped 5 bases and J dropped 2 bases, with 17 bases sitting between them. Germline loops: CDR1 SGHTA, CDR2 FQGNSA. The CDR3: CASSRGGGQYTDTQYF. The CDR3 DNA is TGTGCCAGCAGCCGGGGCGGAGGACAGTACACAGATACGCAGTATTTT. Drawing the rest from reference TRBV7-2 and TRBJ2-3, the complete variable domain is GAGVSQSPSNKVTEKGKDVELRCDPISGHTALYWYRQSLGQGLEFLIYFQGNSAPDKSGLPSDRFSAERTGGSVSTLTIQRTQQEDSAVYLCASSRGGGQYTDTQYFGPGTRLTVL.

The table lists this clonotype with many counts. The rearrangement uses TRBV5-1 and TRBJ2-2; possibly TRBD2 for D (6 bases). The V gene's germline CDR1 is SGHRS and CDR2 YFSETQ. The V end lost 4 bases, the J end lost 6 bases, and 16 bases lay between the germline ends. This CDR3 has 15 residues. In nucleotides, the CDR3 is TGCGCCAGCAGCGCGGGACCGGTAGGACCCGGGGAGCTGTTTTTT. Translating gives CASSAGPVGPGELFF.

This clonotype was seen a few times. The chain has TRBV24-1 and TRBJ1-2; the D gene is possibly TRBD1 (5 bases). Trimming removed 2 bases from V and 7 bases from J, with 13 bases in between. Germline V gene data show CDR1 as KGHDR and CDR2 as SFDVKD. This CDR3 has 14 amino acids. The CDR3 here is CATSDSATRGGYTF. DNA of the CDR3: TGTGCCACCAGTGATTCTGCCACAAGGGGTGGCTACACCTTC.

This clonotype was found many times. This chain uses TRBV12-3 or TRBV12-4 with TRBJ2-5; no firm D call. Deletions cut 7 bases from V and 5 bases from J, with 14 bases between. The CDR3 spans 13 residues. The DNA of the CDR3 is TGTGCCAGCAATTCCGGAGAAGGCGAGACCCAGTACTTC. Encoded protein: CASNSGEGETQYF.

This clonotype appeared a few times. The chain carries TRBV20-1 and TRBJ2-1, with D unclear. Germline V gives CDR1 DFQATT, CDR2 SNEGSKA (reference sequence). V was clipped by 3 bases and J by 2 bases, with 8 bases between them. The CDR3 covers 13 residues. CDR3 sequence: CSARAPTYNEQFF. The CDR3 bases are TGCAGTGCTAGGGCGCCTACCTACAATGAGCAGTTCTTC.

A few counts support this clonotype. The rearrangement uses TRBV6-1 and TRBJ1-4; TRBD1 is a possible D gene (6 bases). The CDR3 runs 15 residues. CDR1 is MNHNS, CDR2 SASEGT, per germline. V shed 4 bases and J shed 4 bases, with 13 bases lying between them. As DNA, the CDR3 is TGTGCCAGCAGTGTACTGAGGGACAATAATGAAAAACTGTTTTTT. It translates to CASSVLRDNNEKLFF.

There are many counts of this clonotype. CDR3 DNA sequence: TGTGCCAGCAGCCGCAAGGGGGGTCCATACGAGCAGTACTTC. As protein: CASSRKGGPYEQYF. This chain links TRBV16 with TRBJ2-7; possibly TRBD1 or TRBD2 for D (6 bases each). Germline V gene sequence: CDR1 KGHSY, CDR2 FQNENV. V lost 4 bases and J 4 bases, leaving 14 bases between the germline ends. There are 14 residues in the CDR3.

This clonotype was detected ten times or more. The chain employs TRBV28 and TRBJ1-2; tentatively, D is TRBD1 (5 bases). This CDR3 spans 12 amino acids. V shed 3 bases and J shed 8 bases, with 10 bases lying between them. The germline gives CDR1 MDHEN, CDR2 SYDVKM. CDR3 sequence reads: CASSLDDRGYTF. CDR3 bases: TGTGCCAGCAGTTTGGACGACAGAGGCTACACCTTC.

In this sample, this clonotype turned up many times. The rearrangement joins TRBV6-2 or TRBV6-3 to TRBJ2-1; the D gene is possibly TRBD1 (5 bases). Trimming cost V 6 bases and J 4 bases, with 10 bases left between them. Looked up from germline, CDR1 is MNHEY and CDR2 is SVGEGT. There are 13 residues in the CDR3. CDR3: CASRLDSYNEQFF. DNA for the CDR3: TGTGCCAGCAGACTCGACAGTTACAATGAGCAGTTCTTC.

This clonotype was counted a few times. The chain links TRBV6-5 to TRBJ2-1; D is ambiguous. V lost 6 bases to trimming and J lost 4 bases, with 16 bases between them. Germline-derived CDR1 and CDR2 are MNHEY and SVGAGI. This CDR3 is 15 amino acids long. In DNA, the CDR3 is TGTGCCAGCAGGGTAACCTCCCCCACTTACAATGAGCAGTTCTTC. Protein sequence: CASRVTSPTYNEQFF.

This clonotype showed up just a few times. V gene TRBV12-3 or TRBV12-4 combines with J gene TRBJ2-3; D gene ambiguous. The CDR3 extends over 13 amino acids. Trimming took off 4 bases at V and 2 bases at J, with 7 bases between the two ends. CDR3 sequence (DNA): TGTGCCAGCAGTTGGCAGGACACAGATACGCAGTATTTT. Translated, it gives CASSWQDTDTQYF.

This clonotype was seen at least ten times. This chain uses TRBV6-5 with TRBJ2-3, with 10 bases fitting TRBD1. The V and J ends lost 8 bases and 0 bases, in that order; junction bases with no gene match: 2. Germline CDR1 is MNHEY and CDR2 is SVGAGI. The CDR3 consists of 14 residues. The chain's CDR3 is CASWDRGSTDTQYF. The CDR3 DNA reads TGTGCCAGCTGGGACAGGGGTAGCACAGATACGCAGTATTTT.

This clonotype was counted between two and nine times. The chain employs TRBV18 and TRBJ1-2, with 7 bases matching TRBD1. Germline-derived CDR1 and CDR2 are KGHSH and LQKENI. This CDR3 is built from 14 residues. Trimming at V came to 1 base and at J to 3 bases, leaving 2 bases not matched to a gene. The CDR3 region has the DNA TGTGCCAGCTCACCACAGGGGGCCGACTATGGCTACACCTTC. It specifies CASSPQGADYGYTF.

The chain joins TRBV20-1 to TRBJ1-3; the D gene is possibly TRBD1 (5 bases). There are 14 residues in the CDR3. Germline V CDR1 and CDR2: DFQATT, SNEGSKA (reference sequence). Trimming took 6 bases from V and 0 from J, leaving 12 bases between them. CDR3: CSASTGFSGNTIYF. In nucleotides, the CDR3 is TGCAGTGCGAGTACAGGTTTCTCTGGAAACACCATATATTTT.

This clonotype was counted a few times. CDR3 sequence (DNA): TGTGCCAGCAGTTTATCACGGGCTCCTCGGAACGAGCAGTACTTC. Translation gives CASSLSRAPRNEQYF. V is TRBV28 and J is TRBJ2-7; D is unresolved. In germline, CDR1 is MDHEN, CDR2 SYDVKM. With 1 base removed from V and 5 bases from J, the gap between germline ends came to 15 bases. CDR3 size: 15 residues. Together with reference TRBV28 and TRBJ2-7, the CDR3 gives the full variable domain: DVKVTQSSRYLVKRTGEKVFLECVQDMDHENMFWYRQDPGLGLRLIYFSYDVKMKEKGDIPEGYSVSREKKERFSLILESASTNQTSMYLCASSLSRAPRNEQYFGPGTRLTVT.